These 20 T cell receptor beta chains were sequenced from one sample in a study of spatial heterogeneity in lung cancer. Using its own MiXCR run on the 5' RACE reads, TCRdb lists one record per CDR3 protein. This table has some 44,000 distinct CDR3 sequences, 12% to 15% appearing once. Regarding time point: sample taken at primary tumor resection. The specimen was PBMCs, collected at surgery. The origin of the receptors is a male donor with early-stage non-small cell lung cancer.

This clonotype occurred many times. The J gene is TRBJ1-6, the V gene TRBV5-4, with 8 bases aligning to TRBD1. The junction had 4 bases not matched to a gene; V was cut back by 2 bases and J by 6 bases. This CDR3 region has 15 residues. The germline V gene encodes CDR1 SGHNT and CDR2 YYREEE (reference sequence). Here the CDR3 DNA reads TGTGCCAGCAGCTTTGACAGGGGAACTAATTCACCCCTCCACTTT. Translated, it gives CASSFDRGTNSPLHF.

In its sample, this clonotype was seen many times. This sequence joins TRBV28 and TRBJ1-1; D is undetermined. V lost 7 bases and J 6 bases, leaving 12 bases between the germline ends. Germline V CDR1 and CDR2: MDHEN, SYDVKM. The CDR3 sequence is 12 residues long. The CDR3 DNA is TGTGCCAGCAAACCCAACGTCCCTGAAGCTTTCTTT. Encoded protein: CASKPNVPEAFF.

This clonotype was observed a handful of times. The chain joins TRBV27 to TRBJ1-1, with a tentative D call TRBD1 (6 bases). The V end was cut by 5 bases, the J end by 1 base, with 17 bases between. The length of the CDR3 is 16 residues. CDR1 and CDR2 (germline): MNHEY, SMNVEV (reference sequence). The DNA of the CDR3 is TGTGCCAGCAGTCCACTTACAGGGAACTCGAACACTGAAGCTTTCTTT. Its protein product is CASSPLTGNSNTEAFF.

This clonotype is a singleton in its sample. The limits of the CDR3 on the DNA are not certain, so only TCRdb's listed CDR3 is given. The V and J genes are TRBV12-3 or TRBV12-4 and TRBJ2-7; the table's D gene call, TRBD1, was not cross checked with the DNA. The CDR3 extends over 11 residues, inclusive of both ends. CDR3 sequence reads: CASTSGPEQYF.

This clonotype was seen ten or more times. The genes are TRBV7-2 and TRBJ2-1; 12 bases align to TRBD2. The trim removed 8 bases at V and 7 bases at J, leaving 6 bases unmatched. Per germline, CDR1 SGHTA and CDR2 FQGNSA. There are 14 residues in the CDR3. The CDR3 loop reads CASLTSGSWNEQFF. In nucleotides, the CDR3 is TGTGCCAGCCTGACTAGCGGGAGTTGGAATGAGCAGTTCTTC. Based on the CDR3 plus reference TRBV7-2 and TRBJ2-1, the full variable domain is GAGVSQSPSNKVTEKGKDVELRCDPISGHTALYWYRQSLGQGLEFLIYFQGNSAPDKSGLPSDRFSAERTGGSVSTLTIQRTQQEDSAVYLCASLTSGSWNEQFFGPGTRLTVL.

The rearrangement joins TRBV10-3 to TRBJ2-7; D unclear. Germline V gives CDR1 ENHRY, CDR2 SYGVKD. This CDR3 comprises 14 residues. Trimming pared 6 bases from V and 2 bases from J, leaving 14 bases between. The CDR3 DNA sequence: TGTGCCATCAGCGCAATGGGATCAACCTACGAGCAGTACTTC. It is translated as CAISAMGSTYEQYF.

This clonotype showed up just a few times. The rearrangement uses TRBV18 and TRBJ1-6, with D hard to call. Trimming cost V 6 bases and J 9 bases, with 9 bases left between them. Germline V CDR1 and CDR2: KGHSH, LQKENI. The CDR3 loop spans 12 amino acids. The CDR3 loop reads CASSPPGSPLHF. The DNA of the CDR3 is TGTGCCAGCTCTCCCCCGGGTTCACCCCTCCACTTT.

This clonotype appeared a few times. V gene TRBV20-1 combines with J gene TRBJ2-1, with TRBD2 identical over 9 bases. There are 11 residues in the CDR3. Germline-derived CDR1 and CDR2 are DFQATT and SNEGSKA (reference sequence). V dropped 3 bases and J dropped 9; count of bases not matched to a gene: 0. CDR3 DNA sequence: TGCAGTGCTAGTAGCGGGGGTGAGCAGTTCTTC. It yields the protein CSASSGGEQFF.

This clonotype appeared a few times. The chain combines TRBV7-9 with TRBJ2-1; no definite D call. The CDR3 has 14 amino acids. Trimming left V 1 base short and J 4 bases short, with 8 bases between. CDR1 and CDR2 (germline): SEHNR, FQNEAQ (reference sequence). The CDR3 DNA follows: TGTGCCAGCAGCTTAGAGGTAACTTACAATGAGCAGTTCTTC. Its translation is CASSLEVTYNEQFF.

This clonotype came up many times. This chain uses TRBV7-9 with TRBJ2-7; weak D call: TRBD2 (5 bases). Germline-derived CDR1 and CDR2 are SEHNR and FQNEAQ (reference sequence). This CDR3 contains 16 residues. The germline V and J ends were trimmed by 1 base and 5 bases, with 18 bases remaining between them. The CDR3 DNA is TGTGCCAGCAGCTTAGGTCCGGGGTTCGACGGAAACGAGCAGTACTTC. Protein product: CASSLGPGFDGNEQYF.

The CDR3 DNA follows: TGTGCCAGCAGCGTATTCGACCACACCGGGGAGCTGTTTTTT. As protein: CASSVFDHTGELFF. The J gene is TRBJ2-2, the V gene TRBV9; the D is unclear. Germline CDR1 reads SGDLS; CDR2 reads YYNGEE. This CDR3 is built from 14 residues. V dropped 1 base and J dropped 3 bases, with 7 bases sitting between them.

The CDR3 loop reads CAISERGGRDEQFF. The CDR3 coding sequence is TGTGCCATCAGTGAGCGGGGGGGCCGGGATGAGCAGTTCTTC. The J gene is TRBJ2-1, the V gene TRBV10-3; 8 bases fit TRBD2. Germline V gene data show CDR1 as ENHRY and CDR2 as SYGVKD. J gave up 8 bases and V 2 bases, and 5 bases lay outside the gene matches. The length of the CDR3 is 14 residues.

This clonotype was counted ten times or more. The chain has TRBV11-3 and TRBJ2-3, with TRBD2 matching over 16 bases. Germline V gene sequence: CDR1 SGHNT, CDR2 YENEEA. The CDR3 has 18 amino acids. With V trimmed by 5 bases and J by 5 bases, 10 bases remained unmatched. DNA for the CDR3: TGTGCCAGCAGCGGGCCGGGACTAGCGGGAGGGCCGGGAGATACGCAGTATTTT. Its translation: CASSGPGLAGGPGDTQYF.

This sequence joins TRBV2 and TRBJ2-5; D may be TRBD2 (6 bases). CDR3 length equals 13 residues. Germline V CDR1 and CDR2: SNHLY, FYNNEI. The V end was cut by 3 bases, the J end by 5 bases, with 10 bases between. The CDR3 sequence: CASSDLGGETQYF. The CDR3 DNA reads as TGTGCCAGCAGTGATCTGGGGGGTGAGACCCAGTACTTC.

This clonotype was detected a few times. This chain links TRBV7-2 with TRBJ2-5; D uncertain. V was shortened by 1 base and J by 4 bases, with 13 bases between the two germline ends. The CDR3 length is 15 residues. The germline V gene encodes CDR1 SGHTA and CDR2 FQGNSA. In DNA form, the CDR3 reads TGTGCCAGCAGCTTAGTTCTTCTTACGGGAGAGACCCAGTACTTC. Translating gives CASSLVLLTGETQYF.

This clonotype appeared many times. The chain links TRBV5-5 to TRBJ2-7; D unclear. There are 15 residues in the CDR3. Trimming pared 4 bases from V and 3 bases from J, leaving 17 bases between. The V gene's germline CDR1 is SGHKS and CDR2 YYEKEE (reference sequence). The CDR3 is CASSPTFGQFYEQYF. Here the CDR3 DNA reads TGTGCCAGCAGCCCCACATTTGGGCAGTTCTACGAGCAGTACTTC.

This clonotype was counted only a few times. The genes are TRBV29-1 and TRBJ2-5; a possible D gene is TRBD2 (5 bases). V gave up 4 bases and J gave up 1 base, with 7 bases separating them. CDR1 and CDR2 from the germline V gene are SQVTM and ANQGSEA. CDR3 length: 12 residues. The CDR3 here is CSVVGIQETQYF. The CDR3, as DNA: TGCAGCGTTGTCGGGATCCAAGAGACCCAGTACTTC.

There are a few counts of this clonotype. This chain links TRBV6-1 with TRBJ2-3, with TRBD2 matching over 9 bases. Germline CDR1 and CDR2: MNHNS and SASEGT. Trimming removed 8 bases from V and 1 base from J; junction bases left unmatched: 1. The CDR3 is 13 residues long. CDR3 nucleotides: TGTGCCAGCCAGCGGGAGGGCACAGATACGCAGTATTTT. This gives the protein CASQREGTDTQYF.

The chain employs TRBV4-1 and TRBJ2-5; 7 positions agree with TRBD1. Germline lookup yields CDR1 MGHRA and CDR2 YSYEKL. This CDR3 has 17 residues. The V segment lost 3 bases and the J segment 0 bases; nucleotides outside the gene matches: 10. CDR3 nucleotide sequence: TGCGCCAGCAGCCAGGCCCCCGGGACAGCCTACCAAGAGACCCAGTACTTC. Protein: CASSQAPGTAYQETQYF.

In this sample, this clonotype turned up many times. This chain links TRBV6-2 or TRBV6-3 with TRBJ2-7; perhaps D is TRBD1 or TRBD2 (5 bases each). The V end was cut by 5 bases, the J end by 3 bases, with 20 bases between. This CDR3 spans 16 amino acids. CDR1 and CDR2 from the germline V gene are MNHEY and SVGEGT. CDR3 sequence: CASSTPRGTRFYEQYF. The CDR3 DNA is TGTGCCAGCAGTACCCCCCGGGGCACGAGATTCTACGAGCAGTACTTC.